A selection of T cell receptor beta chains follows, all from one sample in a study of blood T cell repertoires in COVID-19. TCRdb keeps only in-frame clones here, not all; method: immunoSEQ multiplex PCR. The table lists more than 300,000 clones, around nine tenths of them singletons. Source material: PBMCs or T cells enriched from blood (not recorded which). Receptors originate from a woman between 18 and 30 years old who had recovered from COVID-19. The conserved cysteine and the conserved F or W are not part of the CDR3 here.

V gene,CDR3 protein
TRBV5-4,ASSFLGQGHYEQY
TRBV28,ASSGQAEGSPLH
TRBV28,ASSQNRDGYT
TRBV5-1,ASSPRGQGEGGYT
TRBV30,AWTGTGDSPLH
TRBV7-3,ASSGGISGNTIY
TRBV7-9,ASSLGFAQGRNYGYT
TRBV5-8,ASVPGQSYGYT
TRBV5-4,ASSSGTGAGNTEAF
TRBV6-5,ASSIHSSNQPQH
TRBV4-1,ASSQTQYRGKNTEAF
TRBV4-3,ASSQDHRPGAYNEQF
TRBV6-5,ASSYSQGSYEQY
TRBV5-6,ASSLIQRGVGETQY
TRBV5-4,ASSVGQGLTDTQY
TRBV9,ASRGAANEKLF
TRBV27,ASSFGTGGNTGELF
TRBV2,ASSDQGAPNTEAF
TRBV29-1,SVDPQGTEAF
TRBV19,ASSTQGSSYEQY
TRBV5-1,ASSLETGSREQY
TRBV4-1,ASSRKLGAGPTDTQY
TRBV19,ASRTSGGTDTQY
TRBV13,ASSFLGRQGIGQKEAF
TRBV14,ASSQDTSVYNEQF
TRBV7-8,ASSPFDRVGLVPQY
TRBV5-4,ASNNGGGRNSPLH
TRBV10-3,AISGTGGRNQPQH
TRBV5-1,ASSLRDGGGDYEQY
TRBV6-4,ASSEGRGDRSPLH
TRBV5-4,ASAPGVFYGYT
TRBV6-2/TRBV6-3,ASSSGQWTSGGRVDEQF
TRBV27,ASGEGGGWEQF
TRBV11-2,ASSPMEADGTYGYT
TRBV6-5,ASSSIPRKGNQPQH
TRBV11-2,ASSLNRGRIYEQY
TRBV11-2,ASSPGHFEAF